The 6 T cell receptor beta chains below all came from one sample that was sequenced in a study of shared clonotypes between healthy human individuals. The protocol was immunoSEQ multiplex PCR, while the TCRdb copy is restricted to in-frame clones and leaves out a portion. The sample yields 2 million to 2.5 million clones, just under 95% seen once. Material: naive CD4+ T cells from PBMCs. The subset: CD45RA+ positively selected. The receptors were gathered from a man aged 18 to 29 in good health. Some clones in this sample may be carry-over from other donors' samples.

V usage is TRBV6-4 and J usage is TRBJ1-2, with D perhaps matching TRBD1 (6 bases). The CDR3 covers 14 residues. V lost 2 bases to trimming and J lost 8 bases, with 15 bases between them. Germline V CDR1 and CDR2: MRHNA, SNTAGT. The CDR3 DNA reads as TGTGCCAGCAGTGACGAAGCCGGGGGCTCCGGCTACACCTTC. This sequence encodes CASSDEAGGSGYTF.

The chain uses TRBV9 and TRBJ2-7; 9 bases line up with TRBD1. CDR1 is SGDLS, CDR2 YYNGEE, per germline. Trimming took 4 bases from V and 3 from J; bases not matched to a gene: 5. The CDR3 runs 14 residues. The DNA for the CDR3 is TGTGCCAGCAGCCCACGGACAGGGGACTACGAGCAGTACTTC. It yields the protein CASSPRTGDYEQYF.

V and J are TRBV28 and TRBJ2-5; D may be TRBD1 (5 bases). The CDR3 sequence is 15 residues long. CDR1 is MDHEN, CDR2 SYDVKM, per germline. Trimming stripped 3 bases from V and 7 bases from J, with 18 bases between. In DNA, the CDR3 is TGTGCCAGCAGTTTTGGCGACAGAAGGTGGGGGACCCAGTACTTC. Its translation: CASSFGDRRWGTQYF.

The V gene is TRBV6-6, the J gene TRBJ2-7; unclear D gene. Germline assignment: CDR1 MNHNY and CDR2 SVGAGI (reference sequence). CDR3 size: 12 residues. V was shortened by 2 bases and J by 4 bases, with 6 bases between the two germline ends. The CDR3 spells CASSYHSYEQYF. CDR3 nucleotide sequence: TGTGCCAGCAGTTACCATTCGTACGAGCAGTACTTC.

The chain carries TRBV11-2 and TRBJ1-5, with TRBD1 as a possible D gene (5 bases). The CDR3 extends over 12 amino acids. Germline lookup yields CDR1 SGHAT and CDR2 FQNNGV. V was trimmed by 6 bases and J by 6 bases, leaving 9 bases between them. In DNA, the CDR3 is TGTGCCAGCAGTCAGGGATTTCAGCCCCAGCATTTT. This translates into CASSQGFQPQHF.

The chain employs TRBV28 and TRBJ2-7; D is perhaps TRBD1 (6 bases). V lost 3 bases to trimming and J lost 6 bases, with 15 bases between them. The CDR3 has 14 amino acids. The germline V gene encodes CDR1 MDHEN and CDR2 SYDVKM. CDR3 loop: CASSLAGLTGEQYF. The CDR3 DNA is TGTGCCAGCAGTTTGGCAGGGTTGACAGGCGAGCAGTACTTC.